The 19 T cell receptor beta chains reported below all come from one sample, sequenced in a study of shared clonotypes between healthy human individuals. Repertoires were generated with immunoSEQ multiplex PCR, while TCRdb's copy carries only in-frame clones and drops some. Among 2 million to 3 million clones listed, 90% to 95% were seen once. Sequencing input: naive CD4+ T cells from PBMCs. This sample's subset: CD45RA+ positively selected. All receptors derive from a man in his late teens or twenties in good health. Some clones in this sample may be carry-over from other donors' samples.

CDR3 sequence (DNA): TGTGCCAGCTCACCACCGGGTGTGAGGAACACCGGGGAGCTGTTTTTT. It translates to CASSPPGVRNTGELFF. The chain employs TRBV18 and TRBJ2-2; unclear D gene. V dropped 0 bases and J dropped 1 base, with 9 bases sitting between them. From germline, CDR1 is KGHSH and CDR2 LQKENI. The CDR3 length is 16 residues.

The rearrangement uses TRBV5-1 and TRBJ1-1; 8 bases map to TRBD1. Germline V CDR1 and CDR2: SGHRS, YFSETQ. The V gene end was trimmed by 4 bases and the J gene end by 4 bases; junction bases not matched to a gene: 6. The CDR3 consists of 14 residues. The CDR3 loop reads CASSTWTGTTEAFF. The CDR3 DNA reads TGCGCCAGCAGCACCTGGACAGGGACCACTGAAGCTTTCTTT.

CDR3 bases: TGTGCCAGCAGCCCGGCGGGTTCTCCTGAAAAACTGTTTTTT. Translating gives CASSPAGSPEKLFF. The gene calls are TRBV7-9 and TRBJ1-4; D gene uncertain. V lost 5 bases and J lost 7, with 14 bases in between. The CDR3 covers 14 residues. From germline, CDR1 is SEHNR and CDR2 FQNEAQ (reference sequence).

This clone was detected a few times. The J gene is TRBJ2-5, the V gene TRBV18; a possible D gene is TRBD2 (5 bases). The CDR3 has 14 amino acids. CDR1 is KGHSH and CDR2 is LQKENI in the germline V gene. The V gene lost 1 base and the J gene lost 1 base, with 7 bases spanning the gap. The CDR3 spells CASSPLRGQETQYF. Written as DNA, the CDR3 is TGTGCCAGCTCACCACTCCGGGGCCAAGAGACCCAGTACTTC.

Worth noting for this clone: The same CDR3 also results from other DNA sequences found in this sample. This chain connects TRBV5-1 to TRBJ2-1, with 10 bases aligning to TRBD2. With V trimmed by 4 bases and J by 7 bases, 8 bases remained unmatched. CDR3 length equals 15 residues. Germline CDR1 reads SGHRS; CDR2 reads YFSETQ. The CDR3 loop is CASSPLAGGGNEQFF. The DNA of the CDR3 is TGCGCCAGCAGCCCTTTAGCGGGAGGAGGTAATGAGCAGTTCTTC.

The chain combines TRBV28 with TRBJ1-1; D unresolved. The CDR3 extends over 12 amino acids. V shed 6 bases and J shed 1 base, with 6 bases lying between them. CDR1 is MDHEN, CDR2 SYDVKM, per germline. CDR3 coding DNA: TGTGCCAGCAGCAAAGAGAACACTGAAGCTTTCTTT. Translating it yields CASSKENTEAFF.

This clone was observed a single time. The CDR3 loop reads CASSLGSTGIYAQYF. Here the CDR3 DNA reads TGTGCCAGCAGCTTAGGTTCGACAGGAATTTATGCGCAGTACTTC. J is TRBJ2-7 and V is TRBV11-2; TRBD1 is a possible D gene (6 bases). Germline CDR1 and CDR2: SGHAT and FQNNGV. The length of the CDR3 is 15 residues. Trimming took 1 base from V and 9 from J, leaving 19 bases between them.

This clone has a handful of counts. This chain links TRBV7-2 with TRBJ1-1; maybe TRBD1 (6 bases). V was clipped by 2 bases and J by 4 bases, with 14 bases between them. Per the germline V gene, CDR1 is SGHTA and CDR2 is FQGNSA. This CDR3 spans 15 amino acids. The CDR3 here is CASSLFHREGTEAFF. The CDR3 DNA follows: TGTGCCAGCAGCTTATTCCACAGGGAGGGCACTGAAGCTTTCTTT.

The chain combines TRBV6-5 with TRBJ2-1, with TRBD1 matching 11 bases. This CDR3 contains 15 residues. V gave up 6 bases and J gave up 2 bases; unmatched junction bases: 3. The germline V gene has CDR1 MNHEY and CDR2 SVGAGI. CDR3 sequence: CASSWGQGAYNEQFF. As DNA, the CDR3 is TGTGCCAGCAGCTGGGGACAGGGGGCCTACAATGAGCAGTTCTTC.

The chain carries TRBV18 and TRBJ1-5; a weak D match, TRBD1 (6 bases). CDR3 length equals 16 residues. V was shortened by 4 bases and J by 0 bases, with 13 bases between the two germline ends. Germline-derived CDR1 and CDR2 are KGHSH and LQKENI. CDR3 protein: CASSLSTGNSNQPQHF. The CDR3 region has the DNA TGTGCCAGCTCACTCTCGACAGGTAATAGCAATCAGCCCCAGCATTTT.

This chain connects TRBV18 to TRBJ1-1; no clear D. The germline V gene has CDR1 KGHSH and CDR2 LQKENI. The V and J ends lost 1 base and 2 bases respectively, with 5 bases between them. The CDR3 sequence is 13 residues long. CDR3 in amino acids: CASSPRINTEAFF. The CDR3 region has the DNA TGTGCCAGCTCACCACGCATAAACACTGAAGCTTTCTTT.

This chain connects TRBV11-2 to TRBJ2-5; the D gene is possibly TRBD2 (5 bases). The CDR3 sequence is 13 residues long. The germline gives CDR1 SGHAT, CDR2 FQNNGV. The ends were cut back, 4 bases at V and 5 bases at J, with 11 bases in the middle. The CDR3 sequence: CASSSARGETQYF. As DNA, the CDR3 is TGTGCCAGCAGCTCGGCCCGAGGGGAGACCCAGTACTTC. The entire variable domain, with the rest obtained from reference TRBV11-2 and TRBJ2-5, is as follows: EAGVAQSPRYKIIEKRQSVAFWCNPISGHATLYWYQQILGQGPKLLIQFQNNGVVDDSQLPKDRFSAERLKGVDSTLKIQPAKLEDSAVYLCASSSARGETQYFGPGTRLLVL.

Comments on this clone: Other DNA sequences in the sample encode the same CDR3. The CDR3 DNA reads as TGTGCCAGCAGCTCGGGACTAGCGGGATATACAGATACGCAGTATTTT. Its translation: CASSSGLAGYTDTQYF. The genes are TRBV7-3 and TRBJ2-3; 13 nucleotides agree with TRBD2. The V and J ends lost 4 bases and 3 bases, in that order; junction bases with no gene match: 4. This CDR3 region has 16 residues. Germline V gene lookup returns CDR1 SGHTA and CDR2 FQGTGA. The variable domain in full, completed from reference TRBV7-3 and TRBJ2-3, reads GAGVSQTPSNKVTEKGKYVELRCDPISGHTALYWYRQSLGQGPEFLIYFQGTGAADDSGLPNDRFFAVRPEGSVSTLKIQRTERGDSAVYLCASSSGLAGYTDTQYFGPGTRLTVL.

The rearrangement joins TRBV4-1 to TRBJ1-2; D gene unclear. V was clipped by 1 base and J by 0 bases, with 12 bases between them. CDR3 size: 16 residues. In germline, CDR1 is MGHRA, CDR2 YSYEKL. Here the CDR3 DNA reads TGCGCCAGCAGCCAAGTCTCCCAGGAAGCTAACTATGGCTACACCTTC. Encoded protein: CASSQVSQEANYGYTF.

Of note for this clone: Other DNA sequences from this sample encode an identical CDR3 as well. This chain connects TRBV7-9 to TRBJ2-7; no definite D call. The length of the CDR3 is 15 residues. V lost 1 base, J lost 1 base, and 11 bases lay in between. Germline CDR1 and CDR2: SEHNR and FQNEAQ (reference sequence). CDR3 sequence (DNA): TGTGCCAGCAGCTTAGGCGGCGGTCGTTCCTACGAGCAGTACTTC. Translated, it gives CASSLGGGRSYEQYF. Combining the CDR3 with reference TRBV7-9 and TRBJ2-7 gives the whole variable domain DTGVSQNPRHKITKRGQNVTFRCDPISEHNRLYWYRQTLGQGPEFLTYFQNEAQLEKSRLLSDRFSAERPKGSFSTLEIQRTEQGDSAMYLCASSLGGGRSYEQYFGPGTRLTVT.

This rearrangement joins TRBV6-6 to TRBJ2-7; D ambiguous. CDR1 is MNHNY and CDR2 is SVGAGI in the germline V gene (reference sequence). The CDR3 consists of 12 residues. Trimming shortened V by 5 bases and J by 0 bases, and 5 bases separated the two germline ends. The CDR3 bases are TGTGCCAGCAGTGATAGCTCCTACGAGCAGTACTTC. Protein product: CASSDSSYEQYF.

This chain connects TRBV28 to TRBJ2-7; D is perhaps TRBD1 (5 bases). Trimming removed 6 bases at V and 0 bases at J, with 9 bases between. Germline V gene data show CDR1 as MDHEN and CDR2 as SYDVKM. The CDR3 sequence is 13 residues long. Here the CDR3 DNA reads TGTGCCAGCAGACCCGACAGCTCCTACGAGCAGTACTTC. It yields the protein CASRPDSSYEQYF. Complete variable domain (other parts from reference TRBV28 and TRBJ2-7): DVKVTQSSRYLVKRTGEKVFLECVQDMDHENMFWYRQDPGLGLRLIYFSYDVKMKEKGDIPEGYSVSREKKERFSLILESASTNQTSMYLCASRPDSSYEQYFGPGTRLTVT.

The chain carries TRBV5-1 and TRBJ2-7, with 7 bases matching TRBD1. The CDR3 covers 15 residues. Losses at the gene ends were 4 bases for V and 6 bases for J; bases not matched to a gene: 13. The germline CDR1 and CDR2 sequences are SGHRS and YFSETQ. The CDR3 spells CASSPTGTELLEQYF. CDR3 sequence (DNA): TGCGCCAGCAGCCCGACCGGGACAGAACTCCTCGAGCAGTACTTC.

This chain joins TRBV30 and TRBJ1-2, with TRBD1 matching 10 bases. Germline V lookup: CDR1 GTSNPN, CDR2 SVGIG (reference sequence). The CDR3 length is 14 residues. Unmatched junction bases numbered 7, after V lost 6 bases and J lost 3 bases. The CDR3 DNA follows: TGTGCCTGCGTTTCTGGGACAGGGGACTATGGCTACACCTTC. Its translation: CACVSGTGDYGYTF.